This TCR beta chain stems from a study of CD8 T cells in ankylosing spondylitis (TCRdb year 2017). About the full investigation: The study set out to find disease-linked TCR variants by profiling T cell receptor beta repertoires in ankylosing spondylitis patients and healthy donors. Peripheral blood samples were taken, and synovial fluid was additionally collected from ankylosing spondylitis patients. The whole study cohort included 90 to 120 healthy donors and around 24 ankylosing spondylitis patients. What the study reported, not specific to this receptor: According to the report, matched synovial fluid samples from ankylosing spondylitis patients were significantly enriched for the disease-linked clones. The disease-linked clones had a CD8+ phenotype and were found at relatively low frequencies in peripheral blood. Blood from ankylosing spondylitis patients appeared to be characterized by a TCR beta motif made up of about 8 highly homologous amino acid variants. Some motif variants were previously reported in synovial fluid and blood of reactive arthritis patients, suggesting common disease-initiation mechanisms.

From the cysteine up to the phenylalanine, the CDR3 has a length of 15 residues. The retained sequence is limited to the CDR3, 45 bases, with the frame set at the first base. CDR1 and CDR2 (SEHNR, FQNEAQ) derive from the germline V gene (reference sequence). Trimming takes 2 bases off V and 4 bases off J; junction bases not matched to a gene: 5. The reads were generated on an Illumina HiSeq 2500. Quantitative 5'-RACE with molecular barcodes was used to prepare TCR beta libraries. In the original analysis: Disease-linked TCR variants were identified with a new computational method built on a probabilistic model of VDJ rearrangement. TCRdb passed the public sequencing reads through fastp at Q25 and MiXCR, retaining productive beta sequences. Rows merge per CDR3 protein into single entries with the most common DNA and genes. These V and J calls are TCRdb output, not the study's own analysis. The sample table contains about 540,000 distinct CDR3 sequences; only one count was recorded for about 13% of them. The ten biggest clones cover almost 7% of the sample.

As regards this clonotype: The antigen it recognizes is unknown. One base away there is no much larger clone; base qualities are not given.

The chain is made from TRBV7-9 and TRBJ1-1, and TRBD1 matches 9 of the central bases. Sequencing was carried out using blood, either unsorted or a sorted T cell fraction (not recorded which). This TCR was sampled from a male donor with ankylosing spondylitis. The CDR3 amino acid sequence is: CASSLTGQGSTEAFF. In nucleotides, the sequence is TGTGCCAGCAGCTTAACGGGACAGGGAAGCACTGAAGCTTTCTTT. Here the CDR3 is joined to the reference TRBV7-9 and TRBJ1-1 genes, and the full variable domain is: DTGVSQNPRHKITKRGQNVTFRCDPISEHNRLYWYRQTLGQGPEFLTYFQNEAQLEKSRLLSDRFSAERPKGSFSTLEIQRTEQGDSAMYLCASSLTGQGSTEAFFGQGTRLTVV.